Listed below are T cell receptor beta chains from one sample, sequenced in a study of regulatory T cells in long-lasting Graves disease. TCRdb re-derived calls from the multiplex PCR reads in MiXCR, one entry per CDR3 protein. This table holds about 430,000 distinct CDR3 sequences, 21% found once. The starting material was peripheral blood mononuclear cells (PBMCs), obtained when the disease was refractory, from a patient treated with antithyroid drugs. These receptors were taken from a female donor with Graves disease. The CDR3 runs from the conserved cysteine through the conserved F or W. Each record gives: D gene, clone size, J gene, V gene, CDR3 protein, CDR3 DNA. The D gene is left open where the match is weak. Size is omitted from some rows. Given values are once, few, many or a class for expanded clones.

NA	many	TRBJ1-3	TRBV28	CASKSQLLTGNTIYF	TGTGCCAGCAAGAGTCAGCTTCTTACTGGAAACACCATATATTTT
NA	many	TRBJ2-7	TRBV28	CASSFQGPPSSYEQYF	TGTGCCAGCAGTTTCCAGGGGCCCCCGAGCTCCTACGAGCAGTACTTC
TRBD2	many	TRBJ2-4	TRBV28	CASSHRGGGLAKNIQYF	TGTGCCAGCAGCCACCGAGGCGGGGGGCTTGCCAAAAACATTCAGTACTTC
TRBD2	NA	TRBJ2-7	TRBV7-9	CASSPPGLADSYEQYF	TGTGCCAGCAGCCCCCCGGGACTAGCGGACTCCTACGAGCAGTACTTC
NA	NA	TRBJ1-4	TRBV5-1	CASSLVGLPINEKLFF	TGCGCCAGCAGCTTGGTCGGACTGCCGATTAATGAAAAACTGTTTTTT
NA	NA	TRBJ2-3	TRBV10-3	CAISREKWGSTDTQYF	TGTGCCATCAGCCGCGAAAAGTGGGGTAGCACAGATACGCAGTATTTT
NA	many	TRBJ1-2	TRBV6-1	CASTINGDGYGYTF	TGTGCCAGCACTATTAATGGGGACGGCTATGGCTACACCTTC
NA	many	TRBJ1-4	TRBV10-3	CAISDPGLQGEKLFF	TGTGCCATCAGTGACCCGGGCCTTCAAGGGGAAAAACTGTTTTTT
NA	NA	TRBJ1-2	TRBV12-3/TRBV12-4	CASSSGHGVF	TGTGCCAGCAGTTCCGGACACGGCGTCTTC
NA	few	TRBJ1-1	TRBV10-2	CASSESDRTMNTEAFF	TGCGCCAGCAGTGAAAGCGACAGAACCATGAACACTGAAGCTTTCTTT
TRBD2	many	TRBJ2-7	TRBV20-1	CSASETSGTYEQYF	TGCAGTGCTAGCGAGACTAGCGGTACCTACGAGCAGTACTTC
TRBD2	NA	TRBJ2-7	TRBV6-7	CASIPPGLETYEQYF	TGTGCCAGCATTCCCCCGGGACTAGAAACCTACGAGCAGTACTTC
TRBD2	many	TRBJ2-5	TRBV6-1	CASSVTSGSYRGDQYF	TGTGCCAGCAGCGTCACTAGCGGGAGTTATCGTGGGGACCAGTACTTC
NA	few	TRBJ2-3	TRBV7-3	CASGSGGTDTQYF	TGTGCCAGCGGCAGTGGGGGCACGGATACGCAGTATTTT
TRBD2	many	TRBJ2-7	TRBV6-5	CASSYSTSGTHEQYF	TGTGCCAGCAGTTACTCTACTAGCGGGACCCACGAGCAGTACTTC
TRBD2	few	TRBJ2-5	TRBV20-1	CSASQREWAETQYF	TGCAGTGCTAGCCAGCGGGAGTGGGCTGAGACCCAGTACTTC
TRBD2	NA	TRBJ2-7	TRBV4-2	CASSQASSGPYYEQYF	TGTGCCAGCAGCCAAGCTTCTAGCGGGCCTTACTACGAGCAGTACTTC
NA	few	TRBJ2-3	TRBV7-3	CASSLDGASTDTQYF	TGTGCCAGCAGCTTAGACGGTGCTAGCACAGATACGCAGTATTTT
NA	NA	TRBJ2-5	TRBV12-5	CASGFSVGGGETQYF	TGTGCTAGTGGTTTTTCGGTTGGCGGAGGGGAGACCCAGTACTTC
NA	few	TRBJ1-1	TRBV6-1	CASSEARPVGAFF	TGTGCCAGCAGTGAAGCGAGACCGGTTGGAGCTTTCTTT
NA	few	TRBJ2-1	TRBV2	CASRQQEKQFF	TGTGCCAGCAGGCAACAGGAGAAGCAGTTCTTC
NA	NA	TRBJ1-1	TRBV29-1	CSVGLGWDTEAFF	TGCAGCGTGGGGCTAGGTTGGGACACTGAAGCTTTCTTT
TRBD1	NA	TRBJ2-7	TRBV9	CASSVGQGLGEQYF	TGTGCCAGCAGCGTGGGACAGGGGTTAGGGGAGCAGTACTTC
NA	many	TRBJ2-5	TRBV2	CASSETAEETQYF	TGTGCCAGCAGTGAAACAGCTGAGGAGACCCAGTACTTC
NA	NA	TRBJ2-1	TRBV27	CATSFGGSYNEQFF	TGTGCCACCAGTTTTGGCGGGTCCTACAATGAGCAGTTCTTC
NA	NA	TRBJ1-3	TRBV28	CASSALPALTIYF	TGTGCCAGCAGTGCCCTGCCCGCCTTGACCATATATTTT
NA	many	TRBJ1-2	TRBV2	CASSPVDSPNYGYTF	TGTGCCAGCAGCCCGGTGGACAGCCCTAACTATGGCTACACCTTC
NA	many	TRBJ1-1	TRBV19	CASSITRGTEAFF	TGTGCCAGTAGTATTACCCGGGGCACTGAAGCTTTCTTT
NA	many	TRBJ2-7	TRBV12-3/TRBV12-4	CASSRDSYNSYEQYF	TGTGCCAGCAGCCGGGACTCCTATAACTCCTACGAGCAGTACTTC
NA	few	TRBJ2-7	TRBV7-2	CASRSTTRDLTYEQYF	TGTGCCAGCAGGTCGACTACCCGGGACTTGACATACGAGCAGTACTTC
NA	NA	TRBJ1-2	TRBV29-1	CSVGRDGRGYTF	TGCAGCGTTGGGCGGGACGGGCGCGGCTACACCTTC
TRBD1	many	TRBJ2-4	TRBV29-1	CSFDRENIQYF	TGCAGCTTTGACAGGGAAAACATTCAGTACTTC
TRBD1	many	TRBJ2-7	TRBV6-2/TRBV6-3	CASETGTGGYEQYF	TGTGCCAGCGAGACCGGGACAGGGGGATACGAGCAGTACTTC
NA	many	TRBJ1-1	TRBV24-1	CATSENEGTEAFF	TGTGCCACCAGTGAAAACGAGGGGACTGAAGCTTTCTTT
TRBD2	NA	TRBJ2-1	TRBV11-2	CASSLEGTSEDNEQFF	TGTGCCAGCAGCTTAGAGGGGACTAGCGAGGACAATGAGCAGTTCTTC
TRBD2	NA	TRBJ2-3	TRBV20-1	CSARDSGRGTDTQYF	TGCAGTGCTAGAGATAGCGGGAGGGGAACAGATACGCAGTATTTT
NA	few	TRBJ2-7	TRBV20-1	CSASRGAHSYEQYF	TGCAGTGCTAGTCGCGGGGCCCACTCCTACGAGCAGTACTTC
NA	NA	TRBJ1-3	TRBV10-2	CASGVYSGNTIYF	TGCGCCAGCGGGGTTTACTCTGGAAACACCATATATTTT
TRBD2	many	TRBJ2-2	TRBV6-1	CASNRLAGNTGELFF	TGTGCCAGCAATCGGCTAGCGGGGAACACCGGGGAGCTGTTTTTT
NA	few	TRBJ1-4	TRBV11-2	CASSLDTGQDEKLFF	TGTGCCAGCAGCTTAGATACTGGCCAGGATGAAAAACTGTTTTTT
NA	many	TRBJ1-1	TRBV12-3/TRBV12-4	CASSSLDKNTEAFF	TGTGCCAGCAGTTCCTTGGACAAGAACACTGAAGCTTTCTTT